This is a list of T cell receptor beta chains from one sample in a study of T cells in Graves' hyperthyroidism and ophthalmopathy. TCRdb independently ran MiXCR on the multiplex PCR reads; one entry per CDR3 protein. The table has 360,000 or so distinct CDR3 sequences, 15% to 20% seen once. The specimen sequenced was blood. The receptors were gathered from a woman in her thirties or forties with Graves' ophthalmopathy. Both conserved end residues are part of each CDR3. A row's size may be missing; if present it is once, few, many or a size class.

V gene	clone size	J gene	CDR3 protein
TRBV6-2/TRBV6-3	once	TRBJ2-5	CASGWKGQETQYF
TRBV28	few	TRBJ2-5	CASSSNALAGGRETQYF
TRBV15	many	TRBJ2-7	CATSGGSTSETYEQYF
TRBV20-1	many	TRBJ2-7	CSAEGQGVPYEQYF
TRBV28	.	TRBJ2-5	CASSLRGGGQETQYF
TRBV15	many	TRBJ2-5	CATSRVADETQHF
TRBV6-5	many	TRBJ1-2	CASSYTDANYGYTF
TRBV4-1	many	TRBJ2-7	CASSQGTQDSYEQYF
TRBV18	.	TRBJ2-5	CASSETSGYQETQYF
TRBV6-2/TRBV6-3	few	TRBJ2-7	CASGDSFSYEQYF
TRBV7-2	many	TRBJ2-7	CASSLAGTDLYEQYF
TRBV30	.	TRBJ2-3	CAWSAPTRTDTQYF
TRBV12-3/TRBV12-4	many	TRBJ2-3	CASSLGAGASDTQYF
TRBV6-2/TRBV6-3	.	TRBJ2-7	CASSPPSGRTDYEQYF
TRBV25-1	many	TRBJ2-5	CASRDSHQEGETQYF
TRBV6-5	many	TRBJ2-5	CASSYSGGSEETQYF
TRBV4-1	many	TRBJ2-5	CASSQGTMETQYF
TRBV7-2	.	TRBJ2-7	CASSLAFGSSGRYEQYF
TRBV6-2/TRBV6-3	.	TRBJ2-7	CASSYFRDYEQYF
TRBV2	.	TRBJ2-2	CASSADRRNTGELFF
TRBV7-2	many	TRBJ2-1	CASSSAPTIPGFF
TRBV20-1	many	TRBJ2-2	CSARRASRSTGELFF
TRBV12-3/TRBV12-4	many	TRBJ2-7	CASSLGGQTYEQYF
TRBV7-2	.	TRBJ1-1	CASSSRTGGKNEAFF
TRBV11-2	.	TRBJ2-4	CASSWGFGLADVAKNIQYF
TRBV30	many	TRBJ1-5	CAWSPRGDQPQHF
TRBV3-1	few	TRBJ1-5	CPSSSDSNQPQHF
TRBV30	.	TRBJ1-5	CAWSVAHNQPQHF
TRBV10-3	many	TRBJ2-7	CAISESGWVRTGAFF
TRBV24-1	many	TRBJ2-5	CATSDPGTEETQYF
TRBV19	many	TRBJ2-7	CATRPTGDHEQYF
TRBV6-5	.	TRBJ2-7	CASSYTLDYEQYF
TRBV11-2	many	TRBJ2-6	CASSPYFISGANVLTF
TRBV6-1	few	TRBJ2-7	CASRAGQGPYEQYF
TRBV15	many	TRBJ2-7	CATSTRDRGYEQYF
TRBV6-2/TRBV6-3	many	TRBJ1-2	CASSYLGVYYGYTF
TRBV12-3/TRBV12-4	.	TRBJ2-7	CASSLAVGGPGYEQYF
TRBV27	.	TRBJ2-7	CASSLTAGLPSYEQYF
TRBV29-1	many	TRBJ2-7	CSYRSGSYEQYF
TRBV29-1	.	TRBJ1-1	CSVTQGLTANTEAFF
TRBV6-1	many	TRBJ2-2	CASSPLGGVRTGELFF
TRBV4-1	many	TRBJ1-1	CASSQQGVNTEAFF
TRBV9	many	TRBJ1-1	CASSPHRGANTEAFF
TRBV7-2	.	TRBJ2-5	CASSPPGQGGTQYF
TRBV6-1	many	TRBJ2-7	CATNLAGTYEQYF
TRBV19	many	TRBJ1-5	CASNTGTGVGSNQPQHF
TRBV18	few	TRBJ1-1	CASSPLPQGMDTEAFF
TRBV28	many	TRBJ2-7	CASSSPPGTEPSYSYEQYF
TRBV12-3/TRBV12-4	.	TRBJ2-2	CASSRGGMNTGELFF
TRBV7-9	many	TRBJ2-7	CASSDSGGSYEQYF
TRBV12-3/TRBV12-4	many	TRBJ2-7	CASGPLGTNYEQYF
TRBV12-3/TRBV12-4	many	TRBJ1-2	CASSLVGGAGRGYTF
TRBV11-2	many	TRBJ2-7	CASSLGGTSGLSYEQYF
TRBV6-1	.	TRBJ1-1	CASRGTGKAFF
TRBV7-3	.	TRBJ2-2	CASSKRGGSNTGELFF